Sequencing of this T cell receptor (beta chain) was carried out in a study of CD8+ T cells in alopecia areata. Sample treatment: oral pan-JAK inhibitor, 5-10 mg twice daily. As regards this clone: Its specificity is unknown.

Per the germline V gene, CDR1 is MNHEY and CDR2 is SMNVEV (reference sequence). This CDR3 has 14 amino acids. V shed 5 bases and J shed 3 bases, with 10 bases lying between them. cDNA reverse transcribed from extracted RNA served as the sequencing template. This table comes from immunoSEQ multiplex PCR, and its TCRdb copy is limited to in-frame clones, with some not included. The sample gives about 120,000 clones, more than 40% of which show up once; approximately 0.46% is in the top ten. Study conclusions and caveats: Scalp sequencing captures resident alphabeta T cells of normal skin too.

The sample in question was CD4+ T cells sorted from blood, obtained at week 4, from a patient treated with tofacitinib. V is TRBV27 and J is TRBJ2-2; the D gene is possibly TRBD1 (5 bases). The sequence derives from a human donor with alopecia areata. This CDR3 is CASSTDIYTGELFF. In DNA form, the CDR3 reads TGTGCCAGCAGTACGGACATATACACCGGGGAGCTGTTTTTT.